A selection of T cell receptor beta chains follows, all from one sample in a study of T-cell memory formation after mild COVID-19. TCRdb passed the 5' RACE reads through MiXCR, listing each CDR3 protein once. The sample carries about 210,000 distinct CDR3 sequences, around 27% recorded once. The sequencing input was PBMCs or a T cell subset sorted from them (not recorded which). These receptor sequences come from an adult woman who had mild COVID-19 (a few samples of this study predate the infection). Cell type and time point are not known. Each CDR3 is given with its conserved first and last residue. Fields, in order: J gene, D gene, clone size, V gene, CDR3 protein, CDR3 DNA. A D gene is named only where the DNA matches it firmly. Clone size is not always given. Where it is, it says once, few, many or a class for expanded clones.

>TRBJ1-1|NA|NA|TRBV4-3
CASSQDVVRATEAYF
TGCGCCAGCAGCCAAGATGTGGTGAGGGCCACTGAAGCTTACTTT
>TRBJ2-1|TRBD2|many|TRBV20-1
CSSRRAGGSNEQFF
TGCAGTTCCAGGAGGGCGGGAGGGAGTAATGAGCAGTTCTTC
>TRBJ1-2|NA|NA|TRBV2
CASTNPRPDQGYTF
TGTGCCAGCACCAACCCCCGACCCGACCAGGGCTACACCTTC
>TRBJ2-4|TRBD1|few|TRBV20-1
CSAGRDRGVQYF
TGCAGTGCTGGACGGGACAGAGGGGTTCAGTACTTC
>TRBJ2-1|TRBD2|few|TRBV6-2/TRBV6-3
CASTGTSGIGEQFF
TGTGCCAGCACCGGGACTAGCGGTATCGGTGAGCAGTTCTTC
>TRBJ2-4|NA|few|TRBV9
CASSVGNRQNIQYF
TGTGCCAGCAGCGTAGGTAACAGGCAAAACATTCAGTACTTC
>TRBJ2-2|NA|NA|TRBV13
CASSSRDGLNTGELFF
TGTGCCAGCAGCAGCCGGGACGGGCTGAACACCGGGGAGCTGTTTTTT
>TRBJ2-5|TRBD1|many|TRBV5-6
CASSAQGVETQYF
TGTGCCAGCAGCGCACAGGGGGTCGAGACCCAGTACTTC
>TRBJ2-1|TRBD1|few|TRBV9
CASSPYVTGGSYNEQFF
TGTGCCAGCAGCCCGTATGTGACAGGGGGCTCGTACAATGAGCAGTTCTTC
>TRBJ1-2|TRBD1|NA|TRBV10-3
CAISGDREKDGYTF
TGTGCCATCAGTGGGGACAGGGAGAAGGATGGCTACACCTTC
>TRBJ2-1|TRBD1|NA|TRBV4-3
CASSQDAITGGNEQFF
TGCGCCAGCAGCCAAGATGCAATTACAGGGGGGAATGAGCAGTTCTTC
>TRBJ1-2|NA|NA|TRBV7-2
CASSLRAGPNYGYTF
TGTGCCAGCAGCTTGAGGGCAGGGCCTAACTATGGCTACACCTTC
>TRBJ2-7|NA|few|TRBV3-1
CASSQGSGYSYEQYF
TGTGCCAGCAGCCAAGGTTCCGGGTATTCCTACGAGCAGTACTTC
>TRBJ1-1|NA|NA|TRBV15
CATSREPGSSTEAFF
TGTGCCACCAGCAGAGAACCCGGAAGCTCCACTGAAGCTTTCTTT
>TRBJ2-3|NA|once|TRBV12-3/TRBV12-4
CASSYRDIGGTQYF
TGTGCCAGCAGCTACAGAGACATTGGGGGTACGCAGTATTTT
>TRBJ2-5|NA|NA|TRBV24-1
CATSDPGGVPETQYF
TGTGCCACCAGTGACCCTGGCGGGGTTCCGGAGACCCAGTACTTC
>TRBJ2-7|TRBD2|once|TRBV7-8
CASSLRLAGGPYYEQYF
TGTGCCAGCAGCTTAAGACTAGCGGGAGGGCCCTATTACGAGCAGTACTTC
>TRBJ1-5|NA|NA|TRBV6-1
CASSLPPEGEPQHF
TGTGCCAGCAGCCTCCCACCGGAAGGGGAGCCCCAGCATTTT
>TRBJ1-5|NA|few|TRBV12-3/TRBV12-4
CASSLRRVEEPQHF
TGTGCCAGCAGTTTAAGAAGGGTTGAGGAGCCCCAGCATTTT
>TRBJ2-7|NA|NA|TRBV19
CASSISSANYEQYF
TGTGCCAGTAGTATCTCTAGCGCCAACTACGAGCAGTACTTC
>TRBJ1-6|TRBD1|NA|TRBV25-1
CASSEMDRDGAWSPLHF
TGTGCCAGCAGTGAAATGGACAGGGACGGAGCGTGGTCACCCCTCCACTTT
>TRBJ1-2|NA|few|TRBV6-5
CASRTVYGYTF
TGTGCCAGCAGGACAGTCTATGGCTACACCTTC
>TRBJ2-4|TRBD1|NA|TRBV7-9
CASSGTGRNIQYF
TGTGCCAGCAGCGGGACAGGGAGGAACATTCAGTACTTC
>TRBJ2-3|NA|many|TRBV4-3
CASSHTGYGTPDTQYF
TGCGCCAGCAGCCATACGGGATACGGGACCCCAGATACGCAGTATTTT
>TRBJ2-5|TRBD1|few|TRBV14
CASSQAGQGDQYF
TGTGCCAGCAGCCAAGCGGGACAGGGGGACCAGTACTTC
>TRBJ1-2|NA|few|TRBV12-3/TRBV12-4
CASSFGHNYGYTF
TGTGCCAGCAGTTTCGGTCATAACTATGGCTACACCTTC
>TRBJ2-7|NA|NA|TRBV7-2
CASSFPTSGYEQYF
TGTGCCAGCAGCTTTCCTACCAGCGGCTACGAGCAGTACTTC
>TRBJ2-5|TRBD2|NA|TRBV20-1
CSARRLASQETQYF
TGCAGTGCTAGAAGACTAGCGTCCCAAGAGACCCAGTACTTC
>TRBJ2-2|NA|NA|TRBV12-3/TRBV12-4
CASSLGGITGELFF
TGTGCCAGCAGTTTAGGGGGGATCACCGGGGAGCTGTTTTTT
>TRBJ2-3|TRBD2|few|TRBV7-9
CASSWGTSGGSGTDTQYF
TGTGCCAGCAGCTGGGGGACTAGCGGGGGAAGCGGCACAGATACGCAGTATTTT
>TRBJ2-2|NA|NA|TRBV7-9
CASSPRDRSNTGELFF
TGTGCCAGCAGCCCCCGGGACCGGTCGAACACCGGGGAGCTGTTTTTT
>TRBJ2-3|NA|few|TRBV13
CASGVGPADTQYF
TGTGCCAGCGGGGTGGGGCCCGCAGATACGCAGTATTTT
>TRBJ1-1|TRBD1|few|TRBV29-1
CSVEDLRQGEAFF
TGCAGCGTTGAAGACCTTAGACAGGGAGAAGCTTTCTTT
>TRBJ1-1|NA|NA|TRBV12-3/TRBV12-4
CASSLVRGEDTEAFF
TGTGCCAGCAGTTTAGTCAGGGGAGAGGACACTGAAGCTTTCTTT